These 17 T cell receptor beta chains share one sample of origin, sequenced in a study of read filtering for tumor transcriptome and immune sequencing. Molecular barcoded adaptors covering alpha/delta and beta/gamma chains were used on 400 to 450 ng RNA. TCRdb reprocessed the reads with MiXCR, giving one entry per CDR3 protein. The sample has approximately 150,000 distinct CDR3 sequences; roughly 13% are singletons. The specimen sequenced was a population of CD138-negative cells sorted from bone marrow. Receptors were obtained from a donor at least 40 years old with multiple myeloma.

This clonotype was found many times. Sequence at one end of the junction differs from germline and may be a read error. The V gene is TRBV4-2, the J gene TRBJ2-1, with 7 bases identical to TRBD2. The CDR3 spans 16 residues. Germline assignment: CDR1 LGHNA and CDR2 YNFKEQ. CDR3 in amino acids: CASSQETGRSYNEQFF. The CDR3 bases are TGTGCCAGCAGCCAAGAAACCGGGAGGTCCTATAATGAGCAGTTCTTC.

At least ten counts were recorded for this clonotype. CDR3 protein: CASSVGGLAGGFYNEQFF. The CDR3 coding sequence is TGTGCCAGCAGCGTAGGGGGACTAGCGGGAGGTTTCTACAATGAGCAGTTCTTC. The V call is TRBV11-2, the J call TRBJ2-1; 15 bases map to TRBD2. CDR1 is SGHAT and CDR2 is FQNNGV in the germline V gene. The CDR3 extends over 18 amino acids. Trimming cost V 5 bases and J 3 bases; bases outside gene matches: 8.

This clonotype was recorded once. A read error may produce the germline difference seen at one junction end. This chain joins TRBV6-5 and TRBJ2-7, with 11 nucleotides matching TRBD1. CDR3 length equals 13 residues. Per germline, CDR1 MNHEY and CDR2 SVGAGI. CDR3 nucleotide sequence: TGTGCCAGCAGCCCGAGGACAGGGGGCGAGCAGTGCTTC. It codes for CASSPRTGGEQCF.

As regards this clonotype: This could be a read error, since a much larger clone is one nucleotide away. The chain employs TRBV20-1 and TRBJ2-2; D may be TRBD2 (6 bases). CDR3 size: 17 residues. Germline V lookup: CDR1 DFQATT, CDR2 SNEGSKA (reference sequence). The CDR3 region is CGAAVGTGVPNTGELFF. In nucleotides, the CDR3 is TGCGGTGCCGCTGTCGGAACGGGAGTCCCGAACACCGGGGAGCTGTTTTTT.

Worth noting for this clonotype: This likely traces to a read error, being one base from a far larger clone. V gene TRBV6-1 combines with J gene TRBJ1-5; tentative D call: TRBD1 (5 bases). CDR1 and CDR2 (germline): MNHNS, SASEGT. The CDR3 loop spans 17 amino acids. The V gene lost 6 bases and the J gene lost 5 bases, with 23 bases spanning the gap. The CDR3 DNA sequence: TGTGCCAGCAGGGCTATACCCCAGGGTCGAGGGGATCAGCCCCAGCATTTT. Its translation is CASRAIPQGRGDQPQHF.

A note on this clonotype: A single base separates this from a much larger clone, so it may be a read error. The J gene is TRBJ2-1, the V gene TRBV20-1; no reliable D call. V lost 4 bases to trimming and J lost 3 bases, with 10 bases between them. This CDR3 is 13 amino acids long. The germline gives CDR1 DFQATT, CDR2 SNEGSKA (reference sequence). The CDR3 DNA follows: TGCAGTGCTATAGTGGGTGACTACAATGAGCAGTTCTTC. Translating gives CSAIVGDYNEQFF.

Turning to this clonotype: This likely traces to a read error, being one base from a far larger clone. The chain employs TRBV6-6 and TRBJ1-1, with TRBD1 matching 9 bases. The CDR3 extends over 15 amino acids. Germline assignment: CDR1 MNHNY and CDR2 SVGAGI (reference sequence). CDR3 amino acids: CGSSGRDRAYTEAFF. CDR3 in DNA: TGTGGCAGCAGTGGCCGGGACAGGGCTTACACTGAAGCTTTCTTT.

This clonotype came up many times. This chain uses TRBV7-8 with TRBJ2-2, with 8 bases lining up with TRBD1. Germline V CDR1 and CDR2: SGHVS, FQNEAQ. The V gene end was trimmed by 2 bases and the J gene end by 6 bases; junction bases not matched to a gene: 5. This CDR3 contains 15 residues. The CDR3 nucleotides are TGTGCCAGCAGCTTACTGGGACAGGCTGCCGGGGAGCTGTTTTTT. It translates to CASSLLGQAAGELFF.

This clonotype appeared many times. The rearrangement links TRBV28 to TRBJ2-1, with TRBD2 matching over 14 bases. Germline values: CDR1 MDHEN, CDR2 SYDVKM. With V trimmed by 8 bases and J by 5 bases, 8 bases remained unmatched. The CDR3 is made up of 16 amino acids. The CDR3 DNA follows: TGTGCCAGCGGACTTCCGGGACTAGCGGGAGACAATGAGCAGTTCTTC. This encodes CASGLPGLAGDNEQFF. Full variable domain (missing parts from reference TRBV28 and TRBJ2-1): DVKVTQSSRYLVKRTGEKVFLECVQDMDHENMFWYRQDPGLGLRLIYFSYDVKMKEKGDIPEGYSVSREKKERFSLILESASTNQTSMYLCASGLPGLAGDNEQFFGPGTRLTVL.

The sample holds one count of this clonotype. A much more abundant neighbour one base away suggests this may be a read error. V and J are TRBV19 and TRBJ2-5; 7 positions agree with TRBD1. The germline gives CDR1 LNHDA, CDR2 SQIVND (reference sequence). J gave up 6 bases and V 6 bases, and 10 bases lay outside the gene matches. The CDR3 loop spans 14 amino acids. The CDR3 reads CASRTDRDAKTQYF. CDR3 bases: TGTGCCAGTAGAACAGACAGGGATGCGAAGACCCAGTACTTC.

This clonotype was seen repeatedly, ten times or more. Here the CDR3 reads CASSQDRPRSGTDSTNTGELFF. DNA of the CDR3: TGCGCCAGCAGCCAAGATCGGCCTAGATCGGGGACCGACTCGACGAACACCGGGGAGCTGTTTTTT. The chain couples TRBV4-3 to TRBJ2-2, with D perhaps TRBD1 or TRBD2 (5 bases each). Trimming shortened V by 0 bases and J by 0 bases, and 26 bases separated the two germline ends. This CDR3 has 22 residues. Germline CDR1 reads LGHNA; CDR2 reads YSLEER.

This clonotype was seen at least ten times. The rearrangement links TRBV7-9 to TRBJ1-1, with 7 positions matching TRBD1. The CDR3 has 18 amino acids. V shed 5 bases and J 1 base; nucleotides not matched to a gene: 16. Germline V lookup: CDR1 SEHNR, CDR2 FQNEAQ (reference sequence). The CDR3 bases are TGTGCCAGCAGCCCCGGAGGGCTTAGGGGGCGTCCGAACACTGAAGCTTTCTTT. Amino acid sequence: CASSPGGLRGRPNTEAFF.

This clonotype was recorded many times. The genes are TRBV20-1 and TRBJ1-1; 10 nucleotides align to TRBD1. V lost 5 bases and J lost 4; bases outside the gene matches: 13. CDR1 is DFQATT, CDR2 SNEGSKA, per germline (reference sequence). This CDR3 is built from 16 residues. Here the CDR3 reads CSAPKPGTGVTTEAFF. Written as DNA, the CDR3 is TGCAGTGCTCCGAAGCCCGGGACAGGGGTAACCACTGAAGCTTTCTTT.

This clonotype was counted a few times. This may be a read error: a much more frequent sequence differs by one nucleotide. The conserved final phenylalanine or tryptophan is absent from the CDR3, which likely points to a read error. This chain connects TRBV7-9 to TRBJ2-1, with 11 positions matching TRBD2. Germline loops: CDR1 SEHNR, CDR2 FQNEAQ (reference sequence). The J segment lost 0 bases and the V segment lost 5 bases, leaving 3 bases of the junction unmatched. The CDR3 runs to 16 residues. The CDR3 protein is CASSPSGGSSYNEQFI. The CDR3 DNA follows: TGTGCCAGCAGCCCTAGCGGGGGGAGCTCCTACAATGAGCAGTTCATC.

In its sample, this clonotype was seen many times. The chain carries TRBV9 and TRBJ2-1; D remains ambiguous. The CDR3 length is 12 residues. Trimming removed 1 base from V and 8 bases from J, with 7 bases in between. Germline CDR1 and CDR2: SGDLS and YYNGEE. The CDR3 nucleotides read TGTGCCAGCAGCGTATCGAACGATGAGCAGTTCTTC. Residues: CASSVSNDEQFF. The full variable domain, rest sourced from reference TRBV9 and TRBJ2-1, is DSGVTQTPKHLITATGQRVTLRCSPRSGDLSVYWYQQSLDQGLQFLIQYYNGEERAKGNILERFSAQQFPDLHSELNLSSLELGDSALYFCASSVSNDEQFFGPGTRLTVL.

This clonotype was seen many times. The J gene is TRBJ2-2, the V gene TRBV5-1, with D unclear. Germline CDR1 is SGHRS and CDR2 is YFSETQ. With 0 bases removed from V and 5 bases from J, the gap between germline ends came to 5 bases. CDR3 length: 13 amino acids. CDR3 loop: CASSLARTGELFF. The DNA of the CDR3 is TGCGCCAGCAGCTTGGCCAGGACCGGGGAGCTGTTTTTT.

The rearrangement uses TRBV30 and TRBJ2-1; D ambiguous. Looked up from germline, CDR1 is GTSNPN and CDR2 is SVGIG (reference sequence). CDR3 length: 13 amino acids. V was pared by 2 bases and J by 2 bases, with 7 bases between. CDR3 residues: CAWSPPPYNEQFF. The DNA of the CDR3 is TGTGCCTGGAGTCCCCCGCCCTACAATGAGCAGTTCTTC.